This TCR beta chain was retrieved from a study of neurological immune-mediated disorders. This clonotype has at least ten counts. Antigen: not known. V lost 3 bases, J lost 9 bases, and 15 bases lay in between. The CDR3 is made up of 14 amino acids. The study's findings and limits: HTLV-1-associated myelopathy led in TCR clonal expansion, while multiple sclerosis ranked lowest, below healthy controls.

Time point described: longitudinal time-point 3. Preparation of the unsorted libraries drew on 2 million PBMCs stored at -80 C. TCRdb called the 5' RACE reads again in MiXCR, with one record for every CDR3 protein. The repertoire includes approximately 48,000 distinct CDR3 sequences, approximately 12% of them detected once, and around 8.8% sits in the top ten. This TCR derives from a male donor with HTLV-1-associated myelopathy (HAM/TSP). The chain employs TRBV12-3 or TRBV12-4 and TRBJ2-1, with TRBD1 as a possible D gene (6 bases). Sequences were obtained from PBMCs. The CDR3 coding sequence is TGTGCCAGCAGTTTGAGGACAGCGCCTGGTGAGCAGTTCTTC. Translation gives CASSLRTAPGEQFF.